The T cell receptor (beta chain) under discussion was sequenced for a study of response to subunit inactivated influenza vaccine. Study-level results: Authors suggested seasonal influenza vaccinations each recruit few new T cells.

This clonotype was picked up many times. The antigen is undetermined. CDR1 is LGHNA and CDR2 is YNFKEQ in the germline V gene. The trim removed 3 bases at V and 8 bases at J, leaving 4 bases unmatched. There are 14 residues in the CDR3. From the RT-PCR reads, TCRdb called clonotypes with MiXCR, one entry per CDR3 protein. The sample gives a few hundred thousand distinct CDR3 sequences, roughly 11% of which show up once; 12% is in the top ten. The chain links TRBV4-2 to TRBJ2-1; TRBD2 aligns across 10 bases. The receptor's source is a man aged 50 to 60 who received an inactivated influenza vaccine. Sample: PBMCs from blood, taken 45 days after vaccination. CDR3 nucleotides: TGTGCCAGCAGCCACGGGACTAGCGCCGATGAGCAGTTCTTC. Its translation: CASSHGTSADEQFF.